This TCR beta chain was sequenced for a study of T cell responses to AZD1222 COVID-19 vaccine. Turning to this clone: The antigen remains unidentified.

Study-wide results and caveats: Across spike, vaccine-associated CD4 TCRs were found, dominant at 160-218 and 743-854. The number of AZD1222 recipients seropositive at baseline was only 5 to 7. Targets within unmutated variant regions were reportedly found for nearly half of spike-specific TCRs.

Repertoires were generated with immunoSEQ multiplex PCR, while TCRdb's copy carries only in-frame clones and drops some. Of about 120,000 clones in the sample, 93% were seen once. This TCR derives from an adult who received the AZD1222 COVID-19 vaccine. The specimen was peripheral blood, collected 28 days after the second AZD1222 dose.

The DNA for the CDR3 is TGCGCCAGCAACCAGGAGACAGAGACCCAGTACTTC. This codes for CASNQETETQYF. The chain has TRBV5-1 and TRBJ2-5; D ambiguous. This CDR3 region has 12 residues. V was cut by 6 bases and J by 4 bases, with 10 bases left in between. Germline loops: CDR1 SGHRS, CDR2 YFSETQ.